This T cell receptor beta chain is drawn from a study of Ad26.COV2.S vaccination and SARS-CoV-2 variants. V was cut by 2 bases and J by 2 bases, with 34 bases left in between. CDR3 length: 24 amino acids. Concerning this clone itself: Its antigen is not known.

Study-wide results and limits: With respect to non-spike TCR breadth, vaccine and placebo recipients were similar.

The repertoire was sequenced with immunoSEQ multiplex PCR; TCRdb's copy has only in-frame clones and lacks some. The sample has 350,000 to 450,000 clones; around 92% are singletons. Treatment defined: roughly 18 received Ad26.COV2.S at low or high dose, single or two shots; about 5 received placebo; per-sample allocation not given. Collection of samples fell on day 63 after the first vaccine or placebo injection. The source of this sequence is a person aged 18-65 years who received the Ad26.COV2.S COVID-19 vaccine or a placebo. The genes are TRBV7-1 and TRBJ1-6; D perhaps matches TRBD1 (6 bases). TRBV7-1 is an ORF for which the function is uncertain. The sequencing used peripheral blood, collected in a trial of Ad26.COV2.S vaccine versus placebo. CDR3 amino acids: CASSSIRDTFSWASRGAYNSPLHF. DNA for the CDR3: TGTGCCAGCAGCTCAATCCGGGACACGTTTTCTTGGGCGAGCAGAGGGGCCTATAATTCACCCCTCCACTTT.